One sample yielded the 12 T cell receptor beta chains listed below, sequenced in a study of blood T cell repertoires in COVID-19. Libraries were prepared by immunoSEQ multiplex PCR; TCRdb keeps only in-frame clonotypes and omits some of them. In the table there are nearly 70,000 clones, approximately 90% of which are singletons. Sequenced: peripheral blood. These receptors were obtained from a woman aged 65 to 85 with acute or convalescent COVID-19.

The genes are TRBV19 and TRBJ1-1, with TRBD1 as a possible D gene (6 bases). Germline V CDR1 and CDR2: LNHDA, SQIVND (reference sequence). CDR3 size: 14 residues. Trimming stripped 3 bases from V and 3 bases from J, with 11 bases between. CDR3 DNA: TGTGCCAGTAGTATCAGGGGTGCTGACACTGAAGCTTTCTTT. Protein: CASSIRGADTEAFF.

The genes are TRBV28 and TRBJ2-2; 8 nucleotides match TRBD2. The CDR3 covers 17 residues. Germline values: CDR1 MDHEN, CDR2 SYDVKM. Trimming cost V 3 bases and J 4 bases; bases outside gene matches: 10. CDR3 in amino acids: CASSLGLRGRPTGELFF. The CDR3 nucleotides read TGTGCCAGCAGTTTGGGTTTGCGCGGGAGGCCCACCGGGGAGCTGTTTTTT.

This chain uses TRBV19 with TRBJ1-5; 8 bases line up with TRBD1. The J segment lost 4 bases and the V segment lost 3 bases, leaving 11 bases of the junction unmatched. Germline values: CDR1 LNHDA, CDR2 SQIVND (reference sequence). This CDR3 is 17 amino acids long. The CDR3 coding sequence is TGTGCCAGTAGTATGGGAGCAGGGGGCTTTGGGAATCAGCCCCAGCATTTT. Translating it yields CASSMGAGGFGNQPQHF.

The chain joins TRBV2 to TRBJ1-4, with D possibly matching TRBD1 (6 bases). V shed 5 bases and J shed 8 bases, with 15 bases lying between them. This CDR3 has 14 amino acids. Looked up from germline, CDR1 is SNHLY and CDR2 is FYNNEI. The CDR3 loop reads CASSLDRYDEKLFF. The CDR3 region has the DNA TGTGCCAGCAGTTTGGACAGATATGACGAAAAACTGTTTTTT.

This sequence joins TRBV18 and TRBJ2-3; D gene uncertain. Deletions cut 0 bases from V and 4 bases from J, with 8 bases between. CDR1 is KGHSH, CDR2 LQKENI, per germline. CDR3 length: 14 amino acids. The CDR3, as DNA: TGTGCCAGCTCACCACCGGCGGTGGCAGATACGCAGTATTTT. Protein: CASSPPAVADTQYF.

V gene TRBV5-1 combines with J gene TRBJ2-3; D is perhaps TRBD2 (6 bases). Per the germline V gene, CDR1 is SGHRS and CDR2 is YFSETQ. The V and J ends lost 1 base and 7 bases respectively, with 13 bases between them. The CDR3 is 14 residues long. The chain's CDR3 is CASSLSGESNTQYF. For the CDR3, the DNA is TGCGCCAGCAGCTTGTCGGGAGAAAGTAATACGCAGTATTTT.

The chain links TRBV2 to TRBJ2-7; perhaps TRBD2 as D (6 bases). CDR3 size: 11 residues. Per the germline V gene, CDR1 is SNHLY and CDR2 is FYNNEI. With 6 bases removed from V and 7 bases from J, the gap between germline ends came to 10 bases. The CDR3 reads CASRYAGEQYF. The CDR3 DNA sequence: TGTGCCAGCAGATATGCGGGAGAGCAGTACTTC. Based on the CDR3 plus reference TRBV2 and TRBJ2-7, the full variable domain is EPEVTQTPSHQVTQMGQEVILRCVPISNHLYFYWYRQILGQKVEFLVSFYNNEISEKSEIFDDQFSVERPDGSNFTLKIRSTKLEDSAMYFCASRYAGEQYFGPGTRLTVT.

The V and J genes are TRBV12-3 or TRBV12-4 and TRBJ1-6, with D possibly being TRBD1 (5 bases). This CDR3 has 13 amino acids. V was pared by 7 bases and J by 8 bases, with 12 bases between. The CDR3 sequence is CASNTLRDSPLHF. The CDR3 DNA follows: TGTGCCAGCAACACACTCAGGGATTCACCCCTCCACTTT.

The chain couples TRBV5-4 to TRBJ1-1; D ambiguous. The CDR3 totals 14 residues. The V and J ends lost 0 bases and 2 bases respectively, with 8 bases between them. Germline V gene sequence: CDR1 SGHNT, CDR2 YYREEE (reference sequence). The CDR3 nucleotides are TGTGCCAGCAGCTTGGTGGGCACCAACACTGAAGCTTTCTTT. This encodes CASSLVGTNTEAFF.

V is TRBV6-2 or TRBV6-3 and J is TRBJ1-1; D gene unclear. Germline CDR1 MNHEY, CDR2 SVGEGT. V lost 3 bases, J lost 2 bases, and 10 bases lay in between. This CDR3 comprises 14 residues. CDR3 nucleotides: TGTGCCAGCAGTTATTCGGCAGGCAACACTGAAGCTTTCTTT. It is translated as CASSYSAGNTEAFF.

With respect to this clone: The same CDR3 is also encoded by other DNA sequences in this sample. Written as DNA, the CDR3 is TGTGCCAGCCGCGGGACAGGGAACACTGAAGCTTTCTTT. It yields the protein CASRGTGNTEAFF. This rearrangement joins TRBV6-5 to TRBJ1-1; 8 nucleotides line up with TRBD1. CDR1 is MNHEY and CDR2 is SVGAGI in the germline V gene. This CDR3 region has 13 residues. V trimming: 8 bases; J trimming: 1 base; junction bases outside the gene matches: 3.

The chain carries TRBV20-1 and TRBJ2-1; no reliable D call. Germline assignment: CDR1 DFQATT and CDR2 SNEGSKA (reference sequence). The CDR3 has 10 amino acids. The germline V and J ends were trimmed by 6 bases and 8 bases, with 8 bases remaining between them. The CDR3 DNA is TGCAGTGCCGCGGTGGATGAGCAGTTCTTC. This codes for CSAAVDEQFF.